What follows are 26 T cell receptor beta chains derived from one specimen sequenced in a study of immune evolution from preneoplasia to lung adenocarcinoma. Method: immunoSEQ multiplex PCR; TCRdb's copy keeps in-frame clones and lacks some. The data show roughly 2,800 clones, with 87% seen just once and nearly 3.5% held by the top ten. Sequencing input: FFPE adjacent normal lung tissue. The receptors shown here come from a person aged 65 to 85 with lung adenocarcinoma.

This clone was seen more than once but under ten times. CDR3 in DNA: TGTGCCAGCAGCTTAGATTTGCAGGGGGAGACCCAGTACTTC. As protein: CASSLDLQGETQYF. The rearrangement links TRBV11-3 to TRBJ2-5; maybe TRBD1 (6 bases). CDR1 SGHNT and CDR2 YENEEA come from the germline V gene. V shed 0 bases and J shed 5 bases, with 10 bases lying between them. The CDR3 is 14 residues long.

This clone was observed once. CDR3 amino acids: CASSETDRGRQPQHF. CDR3 bases: TGTGCCAGCAGTGAGACCGACAGGGGTCGTCAGCCCCAGCATTTT. This rearrangement joins TRBV2 to TRBJ1-5; 8 bases agree with TRBD1. From germline, CDR1 is SNHLY and CDR2 FYNNEI. The CDR3 loop spans 15 amino acids. Unmatched junction bases numbered 7, after V lost 3 bases and J lost 6 bases.

This clone has a handful of counts. Other DNA sequences from this sample encode an identical CDR3 as well. The chain employs TRBV6-1 and TRBJ1-1, with a tentative D call TRBD1 (5 bases). The CDR3 length is 14 residues. Germline V CDR1 and CDR2: MNHNS, SASEGT. Trimming shortened V by 1 base and J by 5 bases, and 11 bases separated the two germline ends. Here the CDR3 DNA reads TGTGCCAGCAGTGAAGTGGGGAGGGGAACTGAAGCTTTCTTT. This codes for CASSEVGRGTEAFF.

This chain connects TRBV5-1 to TRBJ1-5; D remains ambiguous. The V end was cut by 5 bases, the J end by 1 base, with 10 bases between. CDR3 length: 14 residues. From germline, CDR1 is SGHRS and CDR2 YFSETQ. The chain's CDR3 is CASRADPSNQPQHF. The CDR3 coding sequence is TGCGCCAGCAGGGCCGATCCCAGCAATCAGCCCCAGCATTTT.

This chain links TRBV5-1 with TRBJ2-7; possibly TRBD2 for D (6 bases). The V gene lost 4 bases and the J gene lost 3 bases, with 17 bases spanning the gap. CDR3 size: 15 residues. Germline V gene data show CDR1 as SGHRS and CDR2 as YFSETQ. The CDR3 DNA is TGCGCCAGCAGCCCCTCTGCGGGAACCGGCTACGAGCAGTACTTC. Its translation is CASSPSAGTGYEQYF.

As to this clone: The junction differs from germline at one of its ends, possibly a read error. The J gene is TRBJ1-5, the V gene TRBV28; a possible D gene is TRBD1 (5 bases). The CDR3 covers 15 residues. The germline V gene has CDR1 MDHEN and CDR2 SYDVKM. CDR3 in DNA: TGTGCCAGCAGGGCTGACAGACCTAGCAATCAGTCCCAGCATTTT. Residues: CASRADRPSNQSQHF.

This chain uses TRBV4-1 with TRBJ2-2; TRBD2 aligns across 10 bases. The V and J ends lost 2 bases and 6 bases, in that order; junction bases with no gene match: 3. This CDR3 has 15 residues. CDR1 MGHRA and CDR2 YSYEKL come from the germline V gene. The CDR3 nucleotides are TGCGCCAGCAGCCAACCCGGGACTAGCGCCGGGGAGCTGTTTTTT. This gives the protein CASSQPGTSAGELFF.

This clone has only one observation. CDR3 nucleotide sequence: TGCAGTGAAGGACTAGCGGGAGGGCAGTTCTTC. Translating gives CSEGLAGGQFF. V is TRBV20-1 and J is TRBJ2-1; 14 nucleotides match TRBD2. The junction had 2 bases not matched to a gene; V was cut back by 7 bases and J by 12 bases. Germline lookup yields CDR1 DFQATT and CDR2 SNEGSKA (reference sequence). The CDR3 covers 11 residues.

The chain joins TRBV5-1 to TRBJ2-1, with 9 bases matching TRBD1. This CDR3 contains 14 residues. The germline CDR1 and CDR2 sequences are SGHRS and YFSETQ. V gave up 4 bases and J gave up 8 bases; unmatched junction bases: 7. The CDR3 sequence is CASSDARTGDEQFF. The CDR3 nucleotides read TGCGCCAGCAGCGACGCTCGGACAGGGGATGAGCAGTTCTTC.

This clone was observed a few times. The chain employs TRBV6-5 and TRBJ1-2; the match to TRBD1 covers 9 bases. Trimming removed 6 bases from V and 6 bases from J; junction bases left unmatched: 5. The germline CDR1 and CDR2 sequences are MNHEY and SVGAGI. There are 13 residues in the CDR3. The CDR3 protein is CASSIQGAHGYTF. The CDR3 DNA reads as TGTGCCAGCAGCATACAGGGGGCCCATGGCTACACCTTC.

The chain has TRBV19 and TRBJ1-1; D unresolved. The CDR3 consists of 15 residues. Trimming took 6 bases from V and 7 from J, leaving 21 bases between them. CDR1 LNHDA and CDR2 SQIVND come from the germline V gene (reference sequence). CDR3 protein: CASRKGGPAILEAFF. CDR3 nucleotides: TGTGCCAGTAGGAAGGGCGGCCCGGCCATCCTTGAAGCTTTCTTT.

The rearrangement links TRBV6-5 to TRBJ1-5; TRBD1 might be the D (5 bases). This CDR3 is built from 15 residues. V gave up 2 bases and J gave up 5 bases, with 13 bases separating them. Germline assignment: CDR1 MNHEY and CDR2 SVGAGI. The CDR3: CASSYTSGTDQPQHF. The CDR3 nucleotides are TGTGCCAGCAGTTACACGTCAGGGACGGATCAGCCCCAGCATTTT.

V usage is TRBV20-1 and J usage is TRBJ1-5; no clear D. The germline V gene encodes CDR1 DFQATT and CDR2 SNEGSKA (reference sequence). Deletions cut 8 bases from V and 4 bases from J, with 9 bases between. CDR3 size: 11 residues. CDR3 amino acids: CSPNMNQPQHF. CDR3 nucleotides: TGCAGTCCCAACATGAATCAGCCCCAGCATTTT.

In DNA form, the CDR3 reads TGTGCCAGCAGTCCCGGGAGCACTGAAGAGACCCAGTACTTC. Translated: CASSPGSTEETQYF. V is TRBV6-5 and J is TRBJ2-5; possible D gene TRBD2, 6 bases. The V gene lost 5 bases and the J gene lost 3 bases, with 13 bases spanning the gap. This CDR3 is built from 14 residues. The germline V gene encodes CDR1 MNHEY and CDR2 SVGAGI.

The gene calls are TRBV5-1 and TRBJ2-7, with 8 bases fitting TRBD1. The CDR3 contains 14 residues. Germline CDR1 reads SGHRS; CDR2 reads YFSETQ. V was clipped by 0 bases and J by 5 bases; unmatched bases: 4. This CDR3 reads CASSLAGQGDEQYF. CDR3 bases: TGCGCCAGCAGCTTGGCAGGACAGGGTGACGAGCAGTACTTC.

CDR3 residues: CASSKGALNEQFF. CDR3 nucleotide sequence: TGTGCCAGCAGCAAGGGGGCCCTGAATGAGCAGTTCTTC. J is TRBJ2-1 and V is TRBV6-5, with 7 bases lining up with TRBD1. The CDR3 extends over 13 amino acids. Germline V gene lookup returns CDR1 MNHEY and CDR2 SVGAGI. J was trimmed by 7 bases and V by 6 bases; bases with no gene match: 6.

This clone occurred once. The chain couples TRBV25-1 to TRBJ2-1; 7 bases fit TRBD1. V gave up 3 bases and J gave up 3 bases; unmatched junction bases: 8. The germline V gene has CDR1 MGHDK and CDR2 SYGVNS. The CDR3 contains 16 residues. CDR3 protein: CASSDDRETNYNEQFF. DNA for the CDR3: TGTGCCAGCAGTGACGACAGGGAGACGAACTACAATGAGCAGTTCTTC.

The chain uses TRBV18 and TRBJ2-2; 7 positions match TRBD2. V lost 3 bases to trimming and J lost 2 bases; unmatched junction nucleotides: 3. This CDR3 is built from 15 residues. Germline V gene data show CDR1 as KGHSH and CDR2 as LQKENI. CDR3 sequence: CASSPGLTNTGELFF. In DNA, the CDR3 is TGTGCCAGCTCACCGGGACTAACAAACACCGGGGAGCTGTTTTTT. The full variable domain, completed using reference TRBV18 and TRBJ2-2, is NAGVMQNPRHLVRRRGQEARLRCSPMKGHSHVYWYRQLPEEGLKFMVYLQKENIIDESGMPKERFSAEFPKEGPSILRIQQVVRGDSAAYFCASSPGLTNTGELFFGEGSRLTVL.

The rearrangement uses TRBV2 and TRBJ1-5; the D is unclear. This CDR3 has 13 residues. Looked up from germline, CDR1 is SNHLY and CDR2 is FYNNEI. V gave up 8 bases and J gave up 0 bases, with 8 bases separating them. CDR3 amino acids: CASYEDSNQPQHF. The CDR3, as DNA: TGTGCCAGCTACGAGGATAGCAATCAGCCCCAGCATTTT. The complete variable domain, with remaining parts taken from reference TRBV2 and TRBJ1-5, reads EPEVTQTPSHQVTQMGQEVILRCVPISNHLYFYWYRQILGQKVEFLVSFYNNEISEKSEIFDDQFSVERPDGSNFTLKIRSTKLEDSAMYFCASYEDSNQPQHFGDGTRLSIL.

J is TRBJ2-1 and V is TRBV7-6; 14 nucleotides align to TRBD2. The CDR3 totals 16 residues. V was clipped by 5 bases and J by 10 bases; unmatched bases: 10. CDR1 SGHVS and CDR2 FNYEAQ come from the germline V gene. The CDR3 region has the DNA TGTGCCAGCAGCAGGACCGGGACTAGCGGGGGTGGGGAGCAGTTCTTC. Translation gives CASSRTGTSGGGEQFF.

The rearrangement links TRBV25-1 to TRBJ2-1, with 14 bases lining up with TRBD2. V was clipped by 4 bases and J by 9 bases; unmatched bases: 5. In germline, CDR1 is MGHDK, CDR2 SYGVNS. The CDR3 length is 15 residues. The chain's CDR3 is CASSGTSGGPGEQFF. The CDR3 region has the DNA TGTGCCAGCAGTGGGACTAGCGGGGGGCCAGGTGAGCAGTTCTTC. Looking up the rest from reference TRBV25-1 and TRBJ2-1 gives the full variable domain: EADIYQTPRYLVIGTGKKITLECSQTMGHDKMYWYQQDPGMELHLIHYSYGVNSTEKGDLSSESTVSRIRTEHFPLTLESARPSHTSQYLCASSGTSGGPGEQFFGPGTRLTVL.

The chain has TRBV28 and TRBJ1-1; no definite D call. Trimming took 3 bases from V and 0 from J, leaving 5 bases between them. Per germline, CDR1 MDHEN and CDR2 SYDVKM. This CDR3 has 13 residues. CDR3 sequence (DNA): TGTGCCAGCAGTTTGTTCTTGAACACTGAAGCTTTCTTT. The encoded protein is CASSLFLNTEAFF.

This clone has just one count. J is TRBJ2-7 and V is TRBV18; TRBD1 or TRBD2 may be the D gene (5 bases each). The V gene lost 1 base and the J gene lost 7 bases, with 11 bases spanning the gap. The CDR3 contains 13 residues. Looked up from germline, CDR1 is KGHSH and CDR2 is LQKENI. The CDR3 region is CASSPRGLEEQYF. The DNA of the CDR3 is TGTGCCAGCTCACCACGGGGGTTGGAAGAGCAGTACTTC.

V gene TRBV29-1 combines with J gene TRBJ1-2; D may be TRBD1 (6 bases). The length of the CDR3 is 12 residues. Germline V gene data show CDR1 as SQVTM and CDR2 as ANQGSEA. Trimming removed 7 bases from V and 8 bases from J, with 17 bases in between. The CDR3, as DNA: TGCAGCGACCAGACAGGCCCTGGGGGCTACACCTTC. Its translation is CSDQTGPGGYTF.

This chain uses TRBV5-4 with TRBJ2-7, with D hard to call. From germline, CDR1 is SGHNT and CDR2 YYREEE (reference sequence). The CDR3 covers 14 residues. V was clipped by 1 base and J by 3 bases, with 11 bases between them. This CDR3 reads CASSLKLDGYEQYF. The CDR3 nucleotides read TGTGCCAGCAGCTTGAAACTGGACGGCTACGAGCAGTACTTC.

Only one count was recorded for this clone. The chain uses TRBV7-9 and TRBJ1-1; 8 positions agree with TRBD1. The CDR3 length is 14 residues. CDR1 and CDR2 (germline): SEHNR, FQNEAQ (reference sequence). The ends lost 10 bases at V and 4 bases at J; junction bases unmatched: 11. In DNA form, the CDR3 reads TGTGCCACCCGGACAGGGTTACAGAGCACTGAAGCTTTCTTT. Protein product: CATRTGLQSTEAFF.